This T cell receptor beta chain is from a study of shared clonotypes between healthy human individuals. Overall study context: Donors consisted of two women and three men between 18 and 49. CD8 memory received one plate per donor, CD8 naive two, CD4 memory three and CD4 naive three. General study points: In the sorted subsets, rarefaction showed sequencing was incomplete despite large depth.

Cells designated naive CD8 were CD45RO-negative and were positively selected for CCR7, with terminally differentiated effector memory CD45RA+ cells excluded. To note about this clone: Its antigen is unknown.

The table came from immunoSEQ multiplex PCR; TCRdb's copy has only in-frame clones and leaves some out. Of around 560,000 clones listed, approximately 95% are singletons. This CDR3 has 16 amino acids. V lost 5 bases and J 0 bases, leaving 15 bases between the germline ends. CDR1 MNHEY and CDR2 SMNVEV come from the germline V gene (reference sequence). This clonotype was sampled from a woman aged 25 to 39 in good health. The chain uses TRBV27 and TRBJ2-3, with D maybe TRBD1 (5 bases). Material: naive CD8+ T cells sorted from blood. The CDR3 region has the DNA TGTGCCAGCAGTCCCATCCCCGGACACAGCACAGATACGCAGTATTTT. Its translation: CASSPIPGHSTDTQYF.